This entry features one TCR beta chain sequence. Its specificity is not known. Described treatment: 10-day PBMC culture with coronavirus spike peptide pools or control peptides (ViraFEST assay). Researchers collected the unexposed donor's CD4+ T cells before the COVID-19 pandemic (2011-2018). As cell numbers allowed, unexposed-donor CD4+ T cells faced SARS-CoV-2 S/N and four cold-coronavirus spikes. This sample is part of a study of vaccination and CD4 T cells after COVID-19. Study overall: Investigators took post-vaccine samples a median approximately 72 days after dose two, within a range of 14 to 241. Study outcomes and limitations: Spike mono-reactivity was evident in 304 of the 307 vaccine-specific clones derived from convalescent patients.

The Oncomine TCR Beta short-read assay was what sequenced the DNA obtained from cultured CD4+ T cells. MiXCR, applied by TCRdb to the PCR reads, yields one record per CDR3 protein. This table has approximately 5,000 distinct CDR3 sequences, under 35% appearing once. CDR3 length equals 14 residues. The ends lost 5 bases at V and 6 bases at J; junction bases unmatched: 7. This TCR was recovered from a human donor in good health. Material for sequencing was CD4+ T cells from blood, cultured in vitro. This chain uses TRBV12-3 or TRBV12-4 with TRBJ2-1; TRBD1 aligns across 7 bases. The CDR3 is CASSPGTVVNEQFF. CDR3 nucleotide sequence: TGTGCCAGCAGTCCCGGGACAGTAGTCAATGAGCAGTTCTTC.